Sequencing of this TCR beta chain was carried out in a study of graft-versus-host responses after intestinal transplantation. The CDR3 totals 17 residues. The V gene end was trimmed by 5 bases and the J gene end by 0 bases; junction bases not matched to a gene: 7. Germline values: CDR1 MDHEN, CDR2 SYDVKM. Profiled with immunoSEQ multiplex PCR; TCRdb holds only in-frame clones, not every one. The data hold 84,000 or so clones, with roughly 89% observed a single time. Notes on this clone: As yet, its antigen is unknown.

The source is a human donor who received an intestinal transplant. V gene TRBV28 combines with J gene TRBJ1-6; 7 bases are a match to TRBD1. The source was unstimulated CD4+ T cells sorted from spleen or lymph node cells, collected before intestinal transplant. This CDR3 reads CASSPTGVGSYNSPLHF. CDR3 in DNA: TGTGCCAGCAGTCCAACAGGGGTGGGCTCCTATAATTCACCCCTCCACTTT.